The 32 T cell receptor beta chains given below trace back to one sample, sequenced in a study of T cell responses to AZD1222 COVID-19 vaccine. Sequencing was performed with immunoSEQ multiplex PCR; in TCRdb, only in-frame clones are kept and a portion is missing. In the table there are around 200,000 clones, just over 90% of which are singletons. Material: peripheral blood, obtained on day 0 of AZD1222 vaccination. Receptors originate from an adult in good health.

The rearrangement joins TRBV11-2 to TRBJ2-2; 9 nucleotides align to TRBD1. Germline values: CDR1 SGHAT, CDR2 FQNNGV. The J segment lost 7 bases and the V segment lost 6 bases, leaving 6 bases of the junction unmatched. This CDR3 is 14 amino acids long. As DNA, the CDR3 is TGTGCCAGCAGTTTACAGGGGGCGGTCGGGGAGCTGTTTTTT. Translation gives CASSLQGAVGELFF.

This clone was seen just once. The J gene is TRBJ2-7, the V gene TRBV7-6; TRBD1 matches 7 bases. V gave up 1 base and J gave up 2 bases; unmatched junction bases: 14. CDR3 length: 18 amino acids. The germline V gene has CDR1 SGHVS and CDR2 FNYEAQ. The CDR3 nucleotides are TGTGCCAGCAGCTTAGGTTGGTTCAGGACAGGAACTACCTACGAGCAGTACTTC. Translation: CASSLGWFRTGTTYEQYF.

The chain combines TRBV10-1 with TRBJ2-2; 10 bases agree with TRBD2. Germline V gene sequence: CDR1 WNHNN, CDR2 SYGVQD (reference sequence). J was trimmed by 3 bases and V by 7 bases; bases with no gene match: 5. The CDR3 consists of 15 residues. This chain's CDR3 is CASKALAGDTGELFF. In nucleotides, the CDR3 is TGCGCCAGCAAGGCTCTAGCGGGAGACACCGGGGAGCTGTTTTTT.

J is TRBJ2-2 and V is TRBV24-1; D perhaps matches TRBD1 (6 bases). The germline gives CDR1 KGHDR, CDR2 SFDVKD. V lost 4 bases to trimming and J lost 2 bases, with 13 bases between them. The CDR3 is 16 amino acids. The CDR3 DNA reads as TGTGCCACCAGTGACACCGCCAGGGGAAACACCGGGGAGCTGTTTTTT. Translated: CATSDTARGNTGELFF.

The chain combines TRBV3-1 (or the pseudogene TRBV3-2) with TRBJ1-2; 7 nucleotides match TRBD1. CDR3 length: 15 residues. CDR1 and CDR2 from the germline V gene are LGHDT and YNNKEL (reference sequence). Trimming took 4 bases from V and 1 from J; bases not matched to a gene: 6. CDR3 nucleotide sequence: TGTGCCAGCAGCCGGACAGGCCTGGGTAACTATGGCTACACCTTC. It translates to CASSRTGLGNYGYTF.

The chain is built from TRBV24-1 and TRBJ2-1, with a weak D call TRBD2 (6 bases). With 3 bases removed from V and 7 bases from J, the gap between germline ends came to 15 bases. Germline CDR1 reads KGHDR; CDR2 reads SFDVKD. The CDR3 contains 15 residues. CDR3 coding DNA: TGTGCCACCAGTGATCCAAAAAACGGGGGAAATGAGCAGTTCTTC. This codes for CATSDPKNGGNEQFF.

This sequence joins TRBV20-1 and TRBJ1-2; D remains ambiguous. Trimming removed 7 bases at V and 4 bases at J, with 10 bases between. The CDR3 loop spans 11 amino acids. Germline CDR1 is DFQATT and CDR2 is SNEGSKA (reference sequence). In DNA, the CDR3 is TGCAGTGTGATCAGGTCCTATGGCTACACCTTC. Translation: CSVIRSYGYTF.

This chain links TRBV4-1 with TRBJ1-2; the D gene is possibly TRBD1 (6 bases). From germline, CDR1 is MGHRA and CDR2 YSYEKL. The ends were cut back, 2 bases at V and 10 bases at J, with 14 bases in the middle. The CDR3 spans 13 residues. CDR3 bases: TGCGCCAGCAGCCAACCGACAGGCTCAGACTACACCTTC. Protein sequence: CASSQPTGSDYTF.

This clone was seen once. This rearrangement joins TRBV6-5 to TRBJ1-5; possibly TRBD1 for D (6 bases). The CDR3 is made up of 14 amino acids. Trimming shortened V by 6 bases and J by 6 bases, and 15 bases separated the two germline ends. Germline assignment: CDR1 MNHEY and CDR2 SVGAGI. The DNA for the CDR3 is TGTGCCAGCAGAGTCAGGGGCGGGAGTCAGCCCCAGCATTTT. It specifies CASRVRGGSQPQHF.

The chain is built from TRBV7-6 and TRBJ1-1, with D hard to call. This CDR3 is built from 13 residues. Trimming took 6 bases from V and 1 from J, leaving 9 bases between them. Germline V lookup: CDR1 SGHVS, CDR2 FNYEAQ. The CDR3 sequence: CASRSGRNTEAFF. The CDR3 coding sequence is TGTGCCAGCAGGTCTGGGCGGAACACTGAAGCTTTCTTT.

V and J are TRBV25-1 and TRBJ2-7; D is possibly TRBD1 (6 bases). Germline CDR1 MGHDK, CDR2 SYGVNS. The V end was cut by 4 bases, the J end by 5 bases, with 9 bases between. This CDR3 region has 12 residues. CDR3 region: CASSAQGHEQYF. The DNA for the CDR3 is TGTGCCAGCAGTGCACAGGGCCACGAGCAGTACTTC.

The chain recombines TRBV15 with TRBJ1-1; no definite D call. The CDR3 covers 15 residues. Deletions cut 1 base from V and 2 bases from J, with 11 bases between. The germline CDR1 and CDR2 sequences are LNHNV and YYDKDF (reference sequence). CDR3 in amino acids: CATSRAVRANTEAFF. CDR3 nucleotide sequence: TGTGCCACCAGCAGAGCTGTACGTGCAAACACTGAAGCTTTCTTT.

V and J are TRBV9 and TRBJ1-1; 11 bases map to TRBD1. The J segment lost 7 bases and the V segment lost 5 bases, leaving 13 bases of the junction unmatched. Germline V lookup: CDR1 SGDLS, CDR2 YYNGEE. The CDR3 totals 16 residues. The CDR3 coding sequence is TGTGCCAGCAGGGTTCTAGGACAGGGGGCAAATAGTGAAGCTTTCTTT. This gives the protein CASRVLGQGANSEAFF.

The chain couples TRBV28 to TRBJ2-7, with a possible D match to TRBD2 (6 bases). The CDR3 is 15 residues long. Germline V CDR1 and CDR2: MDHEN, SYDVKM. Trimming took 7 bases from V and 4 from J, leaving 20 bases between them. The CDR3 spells CASKIGTETFYEQYF. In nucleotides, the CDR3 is TGTGCCAGCAAAATCGGGACTGAAACTTTTTACGAGCAGTACTTC. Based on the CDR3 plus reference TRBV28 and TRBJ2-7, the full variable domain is DVKVTQSSRYLVKRTGEKVFLECVQDMDHENMFWYRQDPGLGLRLIYFSYDVKMKEKGDIPEGYSVSREKKERFSLILESASTNQTSMYLCASKIGTETFYEQYFGPGTRLTVT.

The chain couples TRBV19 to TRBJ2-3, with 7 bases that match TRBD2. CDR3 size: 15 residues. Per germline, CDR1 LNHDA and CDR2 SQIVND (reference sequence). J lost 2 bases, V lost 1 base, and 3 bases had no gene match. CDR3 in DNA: TGTGCCAGTAGTATAGGTAGCGGGTCCACAGATACGCAGTATTTT. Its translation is CASSIGSGSTDTQYF.

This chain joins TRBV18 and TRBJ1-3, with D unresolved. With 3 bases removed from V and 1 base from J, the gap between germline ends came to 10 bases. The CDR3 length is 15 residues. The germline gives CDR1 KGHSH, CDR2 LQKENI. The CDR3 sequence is CASSPSTSSGNTIYF. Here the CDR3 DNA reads TGTGCCAGCTCACCCTCTACCTCGTCTGGAAACACCATATATTTT. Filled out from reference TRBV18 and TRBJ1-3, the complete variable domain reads NAGVMQNPRHLVRRRGQEARLRCSPMKGHSHVYWYRQLPEEGLKFMVYLQKENIIDESGMPKERFSAEFPKEGPSILRIQQVVRGDSAAYFCASSPSTSSGNTIYFGEGSWLTVV.

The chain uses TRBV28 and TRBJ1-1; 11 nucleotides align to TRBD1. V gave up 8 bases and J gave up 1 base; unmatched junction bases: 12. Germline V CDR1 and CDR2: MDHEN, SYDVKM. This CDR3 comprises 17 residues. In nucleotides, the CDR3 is TGTGCCAGCCCTCGGACAGGGGGCGCGTTGACGAACACTGAAGCTTTCTTT. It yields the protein CASPRTGGALTNTEAFF.

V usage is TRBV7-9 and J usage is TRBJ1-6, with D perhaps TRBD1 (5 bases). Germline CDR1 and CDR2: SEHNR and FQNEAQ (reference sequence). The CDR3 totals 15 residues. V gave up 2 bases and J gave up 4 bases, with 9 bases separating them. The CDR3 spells CASSLRGGYNSPLHF. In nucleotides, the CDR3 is TGTGCCAGCAGCTTACGGGGGGGTTATAATTCACCCCTCCACTTT. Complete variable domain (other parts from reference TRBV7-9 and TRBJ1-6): DTGVSQNPRHKITKRGQNVTFRCDPISEHNRLYWYRQTLGQGPEFLTYFQNEAQLEKSRLLSDRFSAERPKGSFSTLEIQRTEQGDSAMYLCASSLRGGYNSPLHFGNGTRLTVT.

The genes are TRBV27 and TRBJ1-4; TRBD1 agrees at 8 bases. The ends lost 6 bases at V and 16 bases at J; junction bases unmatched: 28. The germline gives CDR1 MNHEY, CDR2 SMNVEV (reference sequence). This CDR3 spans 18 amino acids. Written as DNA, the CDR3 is TGTGCCAGCAGCCCTGACAGGGGAGTACGGAGGGTAGCGGGCACACAGTTTTTT. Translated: CASSPDRGVRRVAGTQFF. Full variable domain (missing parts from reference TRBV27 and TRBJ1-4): EAQVTQNPRYLITVTGKKLTVTCSQNMNHEYMSWYRQDPGLGLRQIYYSMNVEVTDKGDVPEGYKVSRKEKRNFPLILESPSPNQTSLYFCASSPDRGVRRVAGTQFFGSGTQLSVL.

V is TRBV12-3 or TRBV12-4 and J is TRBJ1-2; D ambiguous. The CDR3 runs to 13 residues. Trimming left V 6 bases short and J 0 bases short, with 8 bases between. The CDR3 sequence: CASSSGANYGYTF. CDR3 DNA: TGTGCCAGCAGCTCCGGAGCTAACTATGGCTACACCTTC.

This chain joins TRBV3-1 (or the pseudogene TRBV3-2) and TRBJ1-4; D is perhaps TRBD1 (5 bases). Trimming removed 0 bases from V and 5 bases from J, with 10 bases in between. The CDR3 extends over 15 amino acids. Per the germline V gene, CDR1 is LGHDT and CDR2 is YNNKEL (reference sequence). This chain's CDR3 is CASSQEGHGNEKLFF. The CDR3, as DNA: TGTGCCAGCAGCCAAGAGGGGCATGGGAATGAAAAACTGTTTTTT.

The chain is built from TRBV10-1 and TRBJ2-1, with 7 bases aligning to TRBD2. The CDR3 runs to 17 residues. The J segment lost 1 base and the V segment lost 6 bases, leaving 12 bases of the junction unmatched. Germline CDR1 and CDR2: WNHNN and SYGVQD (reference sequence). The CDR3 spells CASSPSWGGESYNEQFF. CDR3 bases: TGCGCCAGCAGCCCAAGTTGGGGGGGAGAATCCTACAATGAGCAGTTCTTC.

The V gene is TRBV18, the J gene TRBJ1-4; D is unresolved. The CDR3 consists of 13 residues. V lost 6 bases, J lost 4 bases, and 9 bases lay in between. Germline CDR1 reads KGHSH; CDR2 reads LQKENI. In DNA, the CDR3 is TGTGCCAGCTCTCTTCAGTTTAATGAAAAACTGTTTTTT. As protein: CASSLQFNEKLFF. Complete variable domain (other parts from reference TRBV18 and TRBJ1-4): NAGVMQNPRHLVRRRGQEARLRCSPMKGHSHVYWYRQLPEEGLKFMVYLQKENIIDESGMPKERFSAEFPKEGPSILRIQQVVRGDSAAYFCASSLQFNEKLFFGSGTQLSVL.

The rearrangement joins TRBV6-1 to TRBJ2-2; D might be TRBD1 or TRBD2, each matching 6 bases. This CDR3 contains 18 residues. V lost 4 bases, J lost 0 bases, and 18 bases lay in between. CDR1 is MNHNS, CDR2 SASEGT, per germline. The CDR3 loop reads CASSGWGASTSNTGELFF. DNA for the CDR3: TGTGCCAGCAGTGGGTGGGGGGCCTCAACCTCGAACACCGGGGAGCTGTTTTTT.

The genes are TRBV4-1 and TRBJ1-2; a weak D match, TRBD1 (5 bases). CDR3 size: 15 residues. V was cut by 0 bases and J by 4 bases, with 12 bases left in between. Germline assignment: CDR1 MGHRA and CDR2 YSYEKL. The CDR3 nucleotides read TGCGCCAGCAGCCAAGATCTACTGGGGACCTATGGCTACACCTTC. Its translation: CASSQDLLGTYGYTF.

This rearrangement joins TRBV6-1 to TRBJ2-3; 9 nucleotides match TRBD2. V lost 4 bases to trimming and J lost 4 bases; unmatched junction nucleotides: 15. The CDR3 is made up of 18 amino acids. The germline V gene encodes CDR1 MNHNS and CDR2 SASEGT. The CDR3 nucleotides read TGTGCCAGCAGTGGAGCCGGGACTAGCTTGTTCTCTCCAGATACGCAGTATTTT. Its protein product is CASSGAGTSLFSPDTQYF.

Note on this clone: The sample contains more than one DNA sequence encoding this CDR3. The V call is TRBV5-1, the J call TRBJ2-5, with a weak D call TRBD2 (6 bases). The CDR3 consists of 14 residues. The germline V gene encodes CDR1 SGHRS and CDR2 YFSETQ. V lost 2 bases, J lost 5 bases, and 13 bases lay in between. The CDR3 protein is CASSLGGSGETQYF. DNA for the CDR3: TGCGCCAGCAGCTTAGGAGGGTCGGGGGAGACCCAGTACTTC.

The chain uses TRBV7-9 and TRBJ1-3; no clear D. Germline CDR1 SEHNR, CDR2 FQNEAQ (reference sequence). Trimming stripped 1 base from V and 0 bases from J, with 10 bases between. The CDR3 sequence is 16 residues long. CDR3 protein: CASSLDTLSSGNTIYF. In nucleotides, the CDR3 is TGTGCCAGCAGCTTAGATACCCTTAGCTCTGGAAACACCATATATTTT.

The CDR3 coding sequence is TGCGCCAGCAGCCAAGAGACGGGGGCCTACAATGAGCAGTTCTTC. It specifies CASSQETGAYNEQFF. The J gene is TRBJ2-1, the V gene TRBV4-1; D is possibly TRBD2 (6 bases). The germline V gene encodes CDR1 MGHRA and CDR2 YSYEKL. With 0 bases removed from V and 2 bases from J, the gap between germline ends came to 8 bases. The CDR3 has 15 amino acids.

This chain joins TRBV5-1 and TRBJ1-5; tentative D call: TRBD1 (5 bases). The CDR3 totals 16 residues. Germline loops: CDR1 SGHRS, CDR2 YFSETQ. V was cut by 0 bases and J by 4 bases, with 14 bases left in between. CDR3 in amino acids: CASSLGSGTPNQPQHF. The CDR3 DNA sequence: TGCGCCAGCAGCTTGGGAAGCGGGACCCCAAATCAGCCCCAGCATTTT.

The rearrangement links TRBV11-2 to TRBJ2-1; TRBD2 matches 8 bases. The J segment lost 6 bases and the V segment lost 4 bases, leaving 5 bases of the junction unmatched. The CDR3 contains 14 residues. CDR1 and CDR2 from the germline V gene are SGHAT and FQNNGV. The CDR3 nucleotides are TGTGCCAGCAGCTCTCTAGCGGGTCGCAATGAGCAGTTCTTC. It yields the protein CASSSLAGRNEQFF.

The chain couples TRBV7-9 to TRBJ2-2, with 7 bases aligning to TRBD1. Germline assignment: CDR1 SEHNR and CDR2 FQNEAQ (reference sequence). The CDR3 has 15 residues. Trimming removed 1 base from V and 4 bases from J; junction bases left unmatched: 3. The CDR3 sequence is CASSLEGGGTGELFF. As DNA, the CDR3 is TGTGCCAGCAGCTTAGAAGGGGGCGGCACCGGGGAGCTGTTTTTT.